This T cell receptor beta chain was sequenced during a study of T cell responses to AZD1222 COVID-19 vaccine. V was pared by 3 bases and J by 2 bases, with 4 bases between. This CDR3 has 12 residues. Germline V gives CDR1 MNHNS, CDR2 SASEGT. The table came from immunoSEQ multiplex PCR; TCRdb's copy has only in-frame clones and leaves some out. The repertoire holds roughly 24,000 clones, with roughly 85% as singletons. The sequencing used peripheral blood, collected 28 days after the second AZD1222 dose. This TCR was sampled from an adult who received the AZD1222 COVID-19 vaccine. The V call is TRBV6-1, the J call TRBJ1-2; D remains unclear. The chain's CDR3 is CASSDRNYGYTF. The CDR3 bases are TGTGCCAGCAGTGACAGAAACTATGGCTACACCTTC.